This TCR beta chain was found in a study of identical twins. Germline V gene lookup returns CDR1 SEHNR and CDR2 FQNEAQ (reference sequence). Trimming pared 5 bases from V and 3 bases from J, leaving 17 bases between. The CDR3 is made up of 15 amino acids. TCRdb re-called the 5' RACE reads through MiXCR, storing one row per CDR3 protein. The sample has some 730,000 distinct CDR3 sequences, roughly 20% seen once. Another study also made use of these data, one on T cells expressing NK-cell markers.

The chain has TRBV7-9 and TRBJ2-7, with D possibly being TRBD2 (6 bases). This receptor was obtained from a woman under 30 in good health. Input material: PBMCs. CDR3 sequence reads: CASSRPGGEYYEQYF. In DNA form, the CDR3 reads TGTGCCAGCAGCCGACCTGGAGGGGAGTACTACGAGCAGTACTTC.